This TCR beta chain comes out of a study of T-cell memory formation after mild COVID-19. Study-level background: In these data, TCR clusters were largely donor specific. Overall study results and limits: CD4+ bias marked clones expanding day 15 to 37, unlike balanced contracting clones. Pre-infection memory held some responding clones, suggesting pre-existing cross-reactive T cells responded.

A few counts support this clonotype. As yet, its antigen is unknown. 5'RACE with constant-segment primers built TCRalpha and TCRbeta cDNA libraries with UMIs. TCRdb fed the 5' RACE reads into MiXCR, producing one record per CDR3 protein. The sample has roughly 480,000 distinct CDR3 sequences, approximately 23% seen once; the top ten hold roughly an eighth. The V gene lost 6 bases and the J gene lost 5 bases, with 16 bases spanning the gap. Per the germline V gene, CDR1 is SGHTA and CDR2 is FQGTGA. The CDR3 spans 15 residues. The TCR originated in an adult woman who had mild COVID-19 (a few samples of this study predate the infection). Cell type and time point are not known. The chain employs TRBV7-3 and TRBJ2-2; no definite D call. Specimen: PBMCs or a T cell subset sorted from them (not recorded which). The CDR3 here is CASSPDGLLTGELFF. CDR3 nucleotides: TGTGCCAGCAGTCCCGACGGGCTACTTACCGGGGAGCTGTTTTTT.